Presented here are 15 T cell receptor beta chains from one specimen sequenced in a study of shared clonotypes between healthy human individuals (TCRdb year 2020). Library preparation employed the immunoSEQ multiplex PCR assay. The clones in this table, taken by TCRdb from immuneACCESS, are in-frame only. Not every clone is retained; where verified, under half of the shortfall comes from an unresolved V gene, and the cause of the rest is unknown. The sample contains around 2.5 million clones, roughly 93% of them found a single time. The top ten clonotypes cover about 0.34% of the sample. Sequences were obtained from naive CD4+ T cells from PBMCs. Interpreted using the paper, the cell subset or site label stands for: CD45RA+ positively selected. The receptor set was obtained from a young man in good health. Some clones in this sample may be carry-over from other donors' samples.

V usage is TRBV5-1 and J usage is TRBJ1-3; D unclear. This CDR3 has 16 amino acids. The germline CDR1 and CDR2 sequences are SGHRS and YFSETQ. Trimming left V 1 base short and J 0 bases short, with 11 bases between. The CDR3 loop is CASSLNTGNSGNTIYF. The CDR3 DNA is TGCGCCAGCAGCTTGAACACCGGTAACTCTGGAAACACCATATATTTT.

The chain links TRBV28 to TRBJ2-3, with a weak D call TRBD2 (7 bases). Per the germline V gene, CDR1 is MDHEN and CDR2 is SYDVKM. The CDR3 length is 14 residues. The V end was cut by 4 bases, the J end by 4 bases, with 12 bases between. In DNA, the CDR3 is TGTGCCAGCAGTTCTACAGGGAGGGCAGATACGCAGTATTTT. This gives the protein CASSSTGRADTQYF. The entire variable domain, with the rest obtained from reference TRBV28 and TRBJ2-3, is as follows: DVKVTQSSRYLVKRTGEKVFLECVQDMDHENMFWYRQDPGLGLRLIYFSYDVKMKEKGDIPEGYSVSREKKERFSLILESASTNQTSMYLCASSSTGRADTQYFGPGTRLTVL.

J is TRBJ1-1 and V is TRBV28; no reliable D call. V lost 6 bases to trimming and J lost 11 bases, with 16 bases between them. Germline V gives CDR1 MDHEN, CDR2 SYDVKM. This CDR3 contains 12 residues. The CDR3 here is CASSPTPGRAFF. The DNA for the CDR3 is TGTGCCAGCAGCCCAACACCCGGGCGGGCTTTCTTT.

In DNA, the CDR3 is TGTGCCAGCAGCGTAGCTACTAGGAGTGATGGCTACACCTTC. Amino acids: CASSVATRSDGYTF. V usage is TRBV9 and J usage is TRBJ1-2; no firm D call. Germline loops: CDR1 SGDLS, CDR2 YYNGEE. This CDR3 is built from 14 residues. V lost 0 bases and J lost 6, with 12 bases in between.

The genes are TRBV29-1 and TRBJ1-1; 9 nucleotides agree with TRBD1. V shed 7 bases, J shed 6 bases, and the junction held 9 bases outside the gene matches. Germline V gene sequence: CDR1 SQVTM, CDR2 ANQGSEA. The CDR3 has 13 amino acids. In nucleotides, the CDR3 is TGCAGCGGAGAGGTCGACAGGGGGGCTGAAGCTTTCTTT. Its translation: CSGEVDRGAEAFF.

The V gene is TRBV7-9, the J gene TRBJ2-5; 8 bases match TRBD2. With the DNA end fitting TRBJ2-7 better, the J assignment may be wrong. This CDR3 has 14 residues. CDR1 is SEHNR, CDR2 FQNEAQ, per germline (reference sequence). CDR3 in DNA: TGTGCCAGCAGCGCTAGCGGGTATTCCTACGAGCAGTACTTC. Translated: CASSASGYSYEQYF.

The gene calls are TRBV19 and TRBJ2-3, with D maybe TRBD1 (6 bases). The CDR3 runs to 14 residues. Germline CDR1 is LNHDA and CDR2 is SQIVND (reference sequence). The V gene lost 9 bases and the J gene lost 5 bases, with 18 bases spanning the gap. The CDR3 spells CASRDTESRDTQYF. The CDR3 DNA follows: TGTGCCAGCCGGGACACCGAGTCGAGAGATACGCAGTATTTT.

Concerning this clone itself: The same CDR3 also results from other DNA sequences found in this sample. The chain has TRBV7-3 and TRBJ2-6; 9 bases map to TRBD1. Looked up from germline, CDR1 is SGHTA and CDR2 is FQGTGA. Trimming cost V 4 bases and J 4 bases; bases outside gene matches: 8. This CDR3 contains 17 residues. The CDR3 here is CASSSGQGRAGANVLTF. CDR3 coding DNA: TGTGCCAGCAGCTCCGGACAGGGGCGGGCAGGGGCCAACGTCCTGACTTTC.

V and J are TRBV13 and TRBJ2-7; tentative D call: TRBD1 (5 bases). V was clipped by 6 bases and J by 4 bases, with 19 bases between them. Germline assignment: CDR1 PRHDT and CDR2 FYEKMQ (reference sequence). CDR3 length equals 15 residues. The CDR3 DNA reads TGTGCCAGCAGTCTCGTGACAGCCTCGGTATACGAGCAGTACTTC. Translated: CASSLVTASVYEQYF.

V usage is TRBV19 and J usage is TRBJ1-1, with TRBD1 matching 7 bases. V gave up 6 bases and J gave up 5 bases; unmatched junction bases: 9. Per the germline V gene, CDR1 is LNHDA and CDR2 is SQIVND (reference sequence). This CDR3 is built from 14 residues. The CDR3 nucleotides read TGTGCCAGTAGACAGGGGCCGCGGAGAACTGAAGCTTTCTTT. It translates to CASRQGPRRTEAFF.

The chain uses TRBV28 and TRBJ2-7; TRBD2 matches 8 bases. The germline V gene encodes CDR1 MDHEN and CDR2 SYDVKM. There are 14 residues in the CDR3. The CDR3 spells CVTRSGGASYEQYF. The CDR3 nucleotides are TGTGTCACCAGATCCGGGGGGGCCTCCTACGAGCAGTACTTC.

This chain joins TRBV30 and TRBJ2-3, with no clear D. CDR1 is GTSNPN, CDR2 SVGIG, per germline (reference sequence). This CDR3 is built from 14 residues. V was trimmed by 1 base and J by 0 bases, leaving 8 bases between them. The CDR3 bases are TGTGCCTGGAGTGAACTCCGAAGCACAGATACGCAGTATTTT. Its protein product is CAWSELRSTDTQYF.

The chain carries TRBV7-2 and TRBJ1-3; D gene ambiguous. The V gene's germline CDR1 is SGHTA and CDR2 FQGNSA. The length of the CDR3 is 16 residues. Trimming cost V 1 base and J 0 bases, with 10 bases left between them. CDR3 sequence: CASSLGPVSSGNTIYF. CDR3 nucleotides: TGTGCCAGCAGCTTAGGTCCGGTTAGCTCTGGAAACACCATATATTTT.

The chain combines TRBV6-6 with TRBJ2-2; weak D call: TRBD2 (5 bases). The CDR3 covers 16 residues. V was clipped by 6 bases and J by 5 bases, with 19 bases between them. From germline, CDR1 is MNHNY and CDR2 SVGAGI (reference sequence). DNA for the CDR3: TGTGCCAGCAGCCCTATCGGCACTCCGGGGACCGGGGAGCTGTTTTTT. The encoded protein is CASSPIGTPGTGELFF.

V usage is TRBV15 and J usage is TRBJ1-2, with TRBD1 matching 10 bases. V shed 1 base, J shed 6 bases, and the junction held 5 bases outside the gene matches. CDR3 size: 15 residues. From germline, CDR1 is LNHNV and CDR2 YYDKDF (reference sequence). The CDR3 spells CATSRAGQGVNGYTF. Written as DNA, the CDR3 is TGTGCCACCAGCAGAGCCGGACAGGGGGTCAATGGCTACACCTTC.